This T cell receptor beta chain derives from a study of control samples from healthy donors and cancer patients. This CDR3 spans 13 amino acids. Trimming cost V 8 bases and J 0 bases; bases outside gene matches: 6. Per the germline V gene, CDR1 is SQVTM and CDR2 is ANQGSEA. Assay: immunoSEQ multiplex PCR; the TCRdb copy retains only in-frame clones and omits some. Among 130,000 to 150,000 clones listed, just under 95% were seen once. The sequenced material came from PBMCs. The V gene is TRBV29-1, the J gene TRBJ1-1, with TRBD1 identical over 7 bases. The receptor's source is a man aged 55 to 69 with colorectal cancer. CDR3 loop: CSSWTGMNTEAFF. The CDR3 DNA reads as TGCAGCTCCTGGACAGGAATGAACACTGAAGCTTTCTTT.